The next 19 T cell receptor beta chains were all read from a single sample in a study of beta chain features in type 1 diabetes. Reverse transcribing all isolated RNA meant expressed TCRB transcripts were sequenced. The table came from immunoSEQ multiplex PCR; TCRdb's copy has only in-frame clones and leaves some out. This repertoire shows 300,000 to 350,000 clones, 14% found once; its top ten account for more than 6.5%. Source material: central memory CD4+ T cells from blood. The receptors shown here come from a man aged 25-45 years in good health.

The rearrangement joins TRBV6-1 to TRBJ1-1, with 7 bases matching TRBD1. Germline-derived CDR1 and CDR2 are MNHNS and SASEGT. The V segment lost 5 bases and the J segment 3 bases; nucleotides outside the gene matches: 3. The CDR3 consists of 13 residues. CDR3 in DNA: TGTGCCAGCAGTCGCGACAGGGACACTGAAGCTTTCTTT. This encodes CASSRDRDTEAFF.

Comments on this clone: This specimen includes other DNA sequences encoding the same CDR3. The chain is built from TRBV7-2 and TRBJ2-5, with TRBD2 matching 7 bases. The ends lost 1 base at V and 5 bases at J; junction bases unmatched: 4. From germline, CDR1 is SGHTA and CDR2 FQGNSA. This CDR3 spans 14 amino acids. The chain's CDR3 is CASSLGAGPETQYF. CDR3 coding DNA: TGTGCCAGCAGCTTAGGAGCGGGACCGGAGACCCAGTACTTC.

This clone was seen a few times. V is TRBV5-4 and J is TRBJ2-5; 12 bases map to TRBD2. This CDR3 region has 16 residues. Trimming removed 4 bases from V and 7 bases from J; junction bases left unmatched: 11. CDR1 and CDR2 (germline): SGHNT, YYREEE (reference sequence). The CDR3 region has the DNA TGTGCCAGCAGCCCCCCGACTAGCGGGGGACCACGGACCCAGTACTTC. It is translated as CASSPPTSGGPRTQYF.

The rearrangement joins TRBV7-2 to TRBJ2-1; 12 bases fit TRBD2. V trimming: 2 bases; J trimming: 4 bases; junction bases outside the gene matches: 3. This CDR3 contains 16 residues. The germline V gene encodes CDR1 SGHTA and CDR2 FQGNSA. Here the CDR3 reads CASSLRGTSGYNEQFF. The CDR3 DNA follows: TGTGCCAGCAGCTTAAGGGGGACTAGCGGGTACAATGAGCAGTTCTTC.

This clone has a handful of counts. The chain employs TRBV11-2 and TRBJ1-2; TRBD1 might be the D (5 bases). This CDR3 comprises 15 residues. V was trimmed by 0 bases and J by 5 bases, leaving 13 bases between them. CDR1 is SGHAT and CDR2 is FQNNGV in the germline V gene. CDR3 region: CASSLDLEQAYGYTF. The CDR3 DNA is TGTGCCAGCAGCTTAGATCTGGAACAGGCGTATGGCTACACCTTC. The whole variable domain, filled in from reference TRBV11-2 and TRBJ1-2, reads EAGVAQSPRYKIIEKRQSVAFWCNPISGHATLYWYQQILGQGPKLLIQFQNNGVVDDSQLPKDRFSAERLKGVDSTLKIQPAKLEDSAVYLCASSLDLEQAYGYTFGSGTRLTVV.

Only a few counts were recorded for this clone. The gene calls are TRBV4-2 and TRBJ1-1; D uncertain. Germline V gene lookup returns CDR1 LGHNA and CDR2 YNFKEQ. The V end lost 4 bases, the J end lost 1 base, and 7 bases lay between the germline ends. This CDR3 is 13 amino acids long. In DNA, the CDR3 is TGTGCCAGCAGCCTCCCTCCGAACACTGAAGCTTTCTTT. Residues: CASSLPPNTEAFF.

This clone has a count of ten or more. The rearrangement joins TRBV5-1 to TRBJ2-5; 7 bases align to TRBD2. Trimming removed 0 bases from V and 1 base from J; junction bases left unmatched: 9. Germline V gives CDR1 SGHRS, CDR2 YFSETQ. CDR3 length: 17 residues. This chain's CDR3 is CASSLEASGGIQETQYF. CDR3 bases: TGCGCCAGCAGCTTGGAGGCTAGCGGAGGTATCCAAGAGACCCAGTACTTC. The full variable domain, its missing parts supplied by reference TRBV5-1 and TRBJ2-5, is KAGVTQTPRYLIKTRGQQVTLSCSPISGHRSVSWYQQTPGQGLQFLFEYFSETQRNKGNFPGRFSGRQFSNSRSEMNVSTLELGDSALYLCASSLEASGGIQETQYFGPGTRLLVL.

This clone was picked up a small number of times. The V gene is TRBV9, the J gene TRBJ2-1, with 7 bases that match TRBD2. The CDR3 is 20 amino acids. In germline, CDR1 is SGDLS, CDR2 YYNGEE. Germline trimming cut 10 bases from V and 3 bases from J; bases unmatched to any gene: 28. This chain's CDR3 is CAARRRDYQFPSHNYNEQFF. Here the CDR3 DNA reads TGTGCCGCGAGGAGGAGGGACTATCAATTTCCATCCCATAACTACAATGAGCAGTTCTTC. The full variable domain, rest sourced from reference TRBV9 and TRBJ2-1, is DSGVTQTPKHLITATGQRVTLRCSPRSGDLSVYWYQQSLDQGLQFLIQYYNGEERAKGNILERFSAQQFPDLHSELNLSSLELGDSALYFCAARRRDYQFPSHNYNEQFFGPGTRLTVL.

V is TRBV6-1 and J is TRBJ2-6; tentatively, D is TRBD2 (5 bases). Trimming left V 6 bases short and J 1 base short, with 10 bases between. Germline lookup yields CDR1 MNHNS and CDR2 SASEGT. The CDR3 totals 15 residues. CDR3 bases: TGTGCCAGCAGATCGGACTGGTCTGGGGCCAACGTCCTGACTTTC. Translating gives CASRSDWSGANVLTF.

This clone appeared a few times. The gene calls are TRBV5-1 and TRBJ1-2; D uncertain. Trimming took 6 bases from V and 2 from J, leaving 11 bases between them. The CDR3 extends over 13 amino acids. Germline CDR1 is SGHRS and CDR2 is YFSETQ. Here the CDR3 reads CASTSDGNYGYTF. In nucleotides, the CDR3 is TGCGCCAGCACCTCCGACGGAAACTATGGCTACACCTTC.

The chain recombines TRBV12-5 with TRBJ2-3; D unclear. The germline gives CDR1 LGHNT, CDR2 FRNRAP. The CDR3 is made up of 11 amino acids. Trimming took off 5 bases at V and 2 bases at J, with 2 bases between the two ends. The CDR3 DNA reads as TGTGCTAGTGGTATCACAGATACGCAGTATTTT. Protein product: CASGITDTQYF.

This clone was counted between two and nine times. CDR3 residues: CAWSVGLNQPQHF. CDR3 DNA: TGTGCCTGGAGTGTTGGGCTCAATCAGCCCCAGCATTTT. V and J are TRBV30 and TRBJ1-5; D gene ambiguous. Germline CDR1 reads GTSNPN; CDR2 reads SVGIG (reference sequence). The CDR3 has 13 residues. Trimming pared 0 bases from V and 3 bases from J, leaving 6 bases between.

The rearrangement links TRBV6-5 to TRBJ2-1, with 11 positions matching TRBD2. There are 13 residues in the CDR3. In germline, CDR1 is MNHEY, CDR2 SVGAGI. V was pared by 11 bases and J by 7 bases, with 7 bases of the junction left unmatched. The CDR3: CASRASGRNEQFF. The CDR3 coding sequence is TGTGCCTCCCGGGCTAGCGGGAGGAATGAGCAGTTCTTC.

This rearrangement joins TRBV19 to TRBJ2-2; TRBD2 matches at 7 bases. CDR1 is LNHDA and CDR2 is SQIVND in the germline V gene (reference sequence). The CDR3 loop spans 14 amino acids. J was trimmed by 0 bases and V by 9 bases; bases with no gene match: 4. The chain's CDR3 is CASQREANTGELFF. The CDR3 DNA reads as TGTGCCAGCCAGCGGGAAGCGAACACCGGGGAGCTGTTTTTT. Based on the CDR3 plus reference TRBV19 and TRBJ2-2, the full variable domain is DGGITQSPKYLFRKEGQNVTLSCEQNLNHDAMYWYRQDPGQGLRLIYYSQIVNDFQKGDIAEGYSVSREKKESFPLTVTSAQKNPTAFYLCASQREANTGELFFGEGSRLTVL.

This clone was seen more than once but under ten times. The identical CDR3 is also encoded by other nucleotide sequences in the sample. This rearrangement joins TRBV5-1 to TRBJ2-2, with no clear D. CDR1 and CDR2 from the germline V gene are SGHRS and YFSETQ. This CDR3 is 13 amino acids long. The germline V and J ends were trimmed by 5 bases and 4 bases, with 9 bases remaining between them. The CDR3 region is CASRPDGTGELFF. The CDR3 DNA reads as TGCGCCAGCAGACCGGACGGCACCGGGGAGCTGTTTTTT. The full variable domain, in which reference TRBV5-1 and TRBJ2-2 provide the parts outside the CDR3, is KAGVTQTPRYLIKTRGQQVTLSCSPISGHRSVSWYQQTPGQGLQFLFEYFSETQRNKGNFPGRFSGRQFSNSRSEMNVSTLELGDSALYLCASRPDGTGELFFGEGSRLTVL.

V gene TRBV18 combines with J gene TRBJ2-7; weak D call: TRBD2 (6 bases). V was pared by 5 bases and J by 6 bases, with 20 bases between. The CDR3 is 15 amino acids. Germline CDR1 KGHSH, CDR2 LQKENI. As DNA, the CDR3 is TGTGCCAGCTCAACCCGGGATGGGGGGACGGTCGAGCAGTACTTC. The encoded protein is CASSTRDGGTVEQYF.

The rearrangement joins TRBV6-1 to TRBJ2-1; tentative D call: TRBD1 (6 bases). Trimming cost V 2 bases and J 0 bases, with 8 bases left between them. CDR3 length: 15 amino acids. CDR1 MNHNS and CDR2 SASEGT come from the germline V gene. For the CDR3, the DNA is TGTGCCAGCAGTGAACAGGGGAGCTCCTACAATGAGCAGTTCTTC. Translating gives CASSEQGSSYNEQFF.

Only a few counts were recorded for this clone. V usage is TRBV5-5 and J usage is TRBJ2-5, with D possibly being TRBD1 (5 bases). Germline loops: CDR1 SGHKS, CDR2 YYEKEE (reference sequence). Trimming shortened V by 4 bases and J by 0 bases, and 19 bases separated the two germline ends. This CDR3 is 17 amino acids long. CDR3 protein: CASSPRRSTANQETQYF. The CDR3 DNA reads TGTGCCAGCAGCCCGAGAAGATCGACAGCTAACCAAGAGACCCAGTACTTC.

V is TRBV11-3 and J is TRBJ2-3; 11 bases map to TRBD2. Looked up from germline, CDR1 is SGHNT and CDR2 is YENEEA. This CDR3 is 16 amino acids long. Trimming took 4 bases from V and 2 from J; bases not matched to a gene: 5. The CDR3 DNA reads as TGTGCCAGCAGCTCCCGACTAGCGGGATCCACAGATACGCAGTATTTT. It is translated as CASSSRLAGSTDTQYF.